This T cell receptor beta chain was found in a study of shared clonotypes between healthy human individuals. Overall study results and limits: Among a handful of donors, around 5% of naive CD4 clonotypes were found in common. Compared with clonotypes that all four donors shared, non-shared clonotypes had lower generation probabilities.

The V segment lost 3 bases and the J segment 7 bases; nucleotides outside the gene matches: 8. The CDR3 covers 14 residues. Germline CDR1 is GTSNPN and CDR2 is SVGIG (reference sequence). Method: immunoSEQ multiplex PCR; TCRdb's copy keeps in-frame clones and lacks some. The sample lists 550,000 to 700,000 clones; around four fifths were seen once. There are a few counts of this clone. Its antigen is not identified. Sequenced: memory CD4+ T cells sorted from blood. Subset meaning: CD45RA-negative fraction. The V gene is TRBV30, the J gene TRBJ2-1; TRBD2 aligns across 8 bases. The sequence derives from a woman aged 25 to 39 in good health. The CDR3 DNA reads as TGTGCCTGGAGCGGACCGGGGGGGGAAAATGAGCAGTTCTTC. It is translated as CAWSGPGGENEQFF.